Listed here are 20 T cell receptor beta chains from one sample, sequenced in a study of blood T cell repertoires in COVID-19. Libraries were prepared by immunoSEQ multiplex PCR; TCRdb keeps only in-frame clonotypes and omits some of them. Of a few hundred thousand clones in the sample, 70% to 90% were seen once. The sample taken for sequencing was peripheral blood. The receptors were gathered from a woman younger than 45 with active or convalescent COVID-19.

This sequence joins TRBV5-5 and TRBJ1-5; possible D gene TRBD1, 6 bases. The CDR3 spans 16 residues. V lost 3 bases and J lost 6, with 19 bases in between. CDR1 and CDR2 (germline): SGHKS, YYEKEE (reference sequence). In DNA, the CDR3 is TGTGCCAGCAGCTGGGGGGGGCGGAGAGGGCCTCAGCCCCAGCATTTT. Amino acids: CASSWGGRRGPQPQHF.

J is TRBJ2-7 and V is TRBV5-4; TRBD1 matches 9 bases. Trimming at V came to 0 bases and at J to 5 bases, leaving 6 bases not matched to a gene. This CDR3 has 15 residues. Germline CDR1 SGHNT, CDR2 YYREEE (reference sequence). In DNA, the CDR3 is TGTGCCAGCAGCTTGGCGAAGACAGGGGGTAACGAGCAGTACTTC. Amino acid sequence: CASSLAKTGGNEQYF.

The chain couples TRBV28 to TRBJ2-3, with 8 bases fitting TRBD1. The CDR3 consists of 16 residues. Looked up from germline, CDR1 is MDHEN and CDR2 is SYDVKM. V shed 2 bases and J 5 bases; nucleotides not matched to a gene: 9. The CDR3 is CASSLLTGARKDTQYF. In nucleotides, the CDR3 is TGTGCCAGCAGTTTACTGACAGGGGCACGAAAAGATACGCAGTATTTT.

This clone came up once. The same CDR3 can be traced to other DNA sequences in this sample. The V and J genes are TRBV7-2 and TRBJ1-3; D not resolved. The CDR3 runs 12 residues. Germline V lookup: CDR1 SGHTA, CDR2 FQGNSA. Deletions cut 2 bases from V and 4 bases from J, with 3 bases between. CDR3 bases: TGTGCCAGCAGCTTACAGGGAAACACCATATATTTT. As protein: CASSLQGNTIYF.

The chain employs TRBV21-1 and TRBJ1-1. TRBV21-1 is annotated as a pseudogene. The CDR3 extends over 14 amino acids. CDR3 nucleotide sequence: TGTGCCAGCAGCAAAACCCAGGAGGGGACTGAAGCTTTCTTT. The encoded protein is CASSKTQEGTEAFF.

The V call is TRBV7-2, the J call TRBJ1-1, with 7 bases fitting TRBD1. Germline V gives CDR1 SGHTA, CDR2 FQGNSA. The length of the CDR3 is 13 residues. The J segment lost 3 bases and the V segment lost 4 bases, leaving 2 bases of the junction unmatched. CDR3 bases: TGTGCCAGCAGCTCCGGACAGGACACTGAAGCTTTCTTT. Its protein is CASSSGQDTEAFF.

A few counts support this clone. The chain is built from TRBV7-9 and TRBJ2-4; 9 nucleotides align to TRBD2. Germline V gene data show CDR1 as SEHNR and CDR2 as FQNEAQ (reference sequence). Trimming cost V 5 bases and J 15 bases; bases outside gene matches: 14. This CDR3 has 14 amino acids. CDR3: CASSSPLVAGVRYF. The CDR3 bases are TGTGCCAGCAGCAGCCCTTTGGTAGCGGGGGTCCGGTACTTC.

The rearrangement uses TRBV6-5 and TRBJ2-1, with 10 positions matching TRBD1. Trimming cost V 4 bases and J 14 bases; bases outside gene matches: 5. This CDR3 spans 12 amino acids. The germline gives CDR1 MNHEY, CDR2 SVGAGI. This chain's CDR3 is CASSSGTGDKFF. CDR3 DNA sequence: TGTGCCAGCAGTTCCGGGACAGGGGATAAGTTCTTC.

This chain uses TRBV13 with TRBJ1-1, with 7 bases that match TRBD1. CDR1 is PRHDT, CDR2 FYEKMQ, per germline (reference sequence). Germline trimming cut 3 bases from V and 7 bases from J; bases unmatched to any gene: 2. The CDR3 is made up of 12 amino acids. The chain's CDR3 is CASSFRDSEAFF. CDR3 DNA: TGTGCCAGCAGCTTCAGGGACAGTGAAGCTTTCTTT. The full variable domain, its missing parts supplied by reference TRBV13 and TRBJ1-1, is AAGVIQSPRHLIKEKRETATLKCYPIPRHDTVYWYQQGPGQDPQFLISFYEKMQSDKGSIPDRFSAQQFSDYHSELNMSSLELGDSALYFCASSFRDSEAFFGQGTRLTVV.

In DNA form, the CDR3 reads TGTGCCAGCAGTGGTCTAGCGGGGTGGGAACAAGAGACCCAGTACTTC. Translating it yields CASSGLAGWEQETQYF. The chain is built from TRBV6-1 and TRBJ2-5, with TRBD2 matching over 9 bases. This CDR3 has 16 amino acids. The V gene end was trimmed by 4 bases and the J gene end by 2 bases; junction bases not matched to a gene: 8. Germline V gene lookup returns CDR1 MNHNS and CDR2 SASEGT.

V and J are TRBV27 and TRBJ1-2; 7 bases line up with TRBD1. CDR3 length: 15 amino acids. The germline gives CDR1 MNHEY, CDR2 SMNVEV (reference sequence). J gave up 5 bases and V 6 bases, and 12 bases lay outside the gene matches. The CDR3 here is CASRATGVNWYGYTF. In nucleotides, the CDR3 is TGTGCCAGCAGGGCAACAGGGGTTAACTGGTATGGCTACACCTTC.

Only one count was recorded for this clone. The J gene is TRBJ2-3, the V gene TRBV9; maybe TRBD2 (7 bases). Germline-derived CDR1 and CDR2 are SGDLS and YYNGEE. The CDR3 sequence is 19 residues long. Trimming removed 4 bases at V and 0 bases at J, with 24 bases between. The CDR3 DNA reads TGTGCCAGCAGCCTTTCTGTAGGGGGGGCCCGAGGTAGCACAGATACGCAGTATTTT. The encoded protein is CASSLSVGGARGSTDTQYF.

The chain combines TRBV18 with TRBJ1-1; 9 bases line up with TRBD1. The J segment lost 5 bases and the V segment lost 6 bases, leaving 7 bases of the junction unmatched. Per the germline V gene, CDR1 is KGHSH and CDR2 is LQKENI. This CDR3 spans 14 amino acids. The CDR3 loop reads CASSPRTGETEAFF. CDR3 in DNA: TGTGCCAGCTCCCCCAGGACAGGGGAAACTGAAGCTTTCTTT.

The CDR3 sequence is CASSEGLAGGTNTGELFF. As DNA, the CDR3 is TGTGCCAGCAGCGAGGGACTAGCGGGGGGAACGAACACCGGGGAGCTGTTTTTT. The rearrangement links TRBV9 to TRBJ2-2; 15 nucleotides align to TRBD2. This CDR3 region has 18 residues. Trimming removed 3 bases from V and 0 bases from J; junction bases left unmatched: 3. Germline V gives CDR1 SGDLS, CDR2 YYNGEE. Complete variable domain (other parts from reference TRBV9 and TRBJ2-2): DSGVTQTPKHLITATGQRVTLRCSPRSGDLSVYWYQQSLDQGLQFLIQYYNGEERAKGNILERFSAQQFPDLHSELNLSSLELGDSALYFCASSEGLAGGTNTGELFFGEGSRLTVL.

The J gene is TRBJ2-1, the V gene TRBV10-2; D uncertain. V was cut by 2 bases and J by 5 bases, with 7 bases left in between. This CDR3 spans 13 amino acids. CDR1 is WSHSY, CDR2 SAAADI, per germline. The CDR3 DNA reads as TGCGCCAGCAGTGAGGGTCTAAACAATGAGCAGTTCTTC. Translating gives CASSEGLNNEQFF.

V usage is TRBV7-2 and J usage is TRBJ2-7; TRBD1 is a possible D gene (7 bases). This CDR3 contains 14 residues. V gave up 3 bases and J gave up 4 bases, with 13 bases separating them. Looked up from germline, CDR1 is SGHTA and CDR2 is FQGNSA. The CDR3 nucleotides read TGTGCCAGCAGCTTGGACAGGAGGGGGTACGAGCAGTACTTC. Its translation: CASSLDRRGYEQYF.

In DNA form, the CDR3 reads TGCGCCAGCAGCCTCGACAGGGAATATGGCTACACCTTC. This codes for CASSLDREYGYTF. The J gene is TRBJ1-2, the V gene TRBV5-1, with 7 nucleotides matching TRBD1. Germline CDR1 is SGHRS and CDR2 is YFSETQ. The CDR3 totals 13 residues. Germline trimming cut 4 bases from V and 5 bases from J; bases unmatched to any gene: 5.

The rearrangement joins TRBV4-1 to TRBJ2-1; 9 bases agree with TRBD2. With V trimmed by 1 base and J by 5 bases, 6 bases remained unmatched. Germline CDR1 MGHRA, CDR2 YSYEKL. The CDR3 is made up of 16 amino acids. The CDR3 loop reads CASSQGPERGDNEQFF. Written as DNA, the CDR3 is TGCGCCAGCAGCCAAGGACCTGAGCGGGGGGACAATGAGCAGTTCTTC.

This clone has a single count. The chain combines TRBV19 with TRBJ1-5; D is unresolved. In germline, CDR1 is LNHDA, CDR2 SQIVND (reference sequence). V gave up 5 bases and J gave up 0 bases, with 11 bases separating them. CDR3 length: 15 amino acids. In DNA, the CDR3 is TGTGCCAGTAGTCGGTCAGGTTTTAGCAATCAGCCCCAGCATTTT. Its translation is CASSRSGFSNQPQHF.

The V call is TRBV7-2, the J call TRBJ2-3, with D hard to call. Germline V gene sequence: CDR1 SGHTA, CDR2 FQGNSA. V shed 4 bases and J shed 3 bases, with 17 bases lying between them. This CDR3 has 16 amino acids. The CDR3 DNA follows: TGTGCCAGCAGCTCTGAGATTCGACAAGGTACAGATACGCAGTATTTT. The encoded protein is CASSSEIRQGTDTQYF.